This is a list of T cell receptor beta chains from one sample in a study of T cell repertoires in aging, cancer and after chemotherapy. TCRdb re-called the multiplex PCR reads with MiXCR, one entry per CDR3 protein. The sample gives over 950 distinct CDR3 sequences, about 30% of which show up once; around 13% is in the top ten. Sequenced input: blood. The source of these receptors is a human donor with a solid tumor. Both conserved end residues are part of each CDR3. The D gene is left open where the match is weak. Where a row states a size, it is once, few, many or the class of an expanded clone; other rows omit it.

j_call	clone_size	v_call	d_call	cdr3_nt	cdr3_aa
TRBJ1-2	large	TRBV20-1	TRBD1	TGCAGTGCTAGGACAGGGGGTGGCCCTTTATATGGCTACACCTTC	CSARTGGGPLYGYTF
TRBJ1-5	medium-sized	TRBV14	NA	TGTGCCAGCAGCCAAGAAGGCAATCAGCCCCAGCATTTT	CASSQEGNQPQHF
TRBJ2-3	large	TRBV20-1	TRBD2	TGCAGTGCCCAGCGGGGTTCGGGCACAGATACGCAGTATTTT	CSAQRGSGTDTQYF
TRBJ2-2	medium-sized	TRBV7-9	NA	TGTGCCAGCAGCTTAGATAGTCGATTGGGGGGGCCGAACACCGGGGAGCTGTTTTTT	CASSLDSRLGGPNTGELFF
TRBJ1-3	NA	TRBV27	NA	TGTGCCAGCAGTGGGGGGAAGGAACGAAGGACGGACAGCTCTGGAAACATTATATATTTT	CASSGGKERRTDSSGNIIYF
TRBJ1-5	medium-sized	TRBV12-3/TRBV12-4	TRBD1	TGTGCCAGCAGTTTCGGGACAGTTAGCAATCAGCCCCAGCATTTT	CASSFGTVSNQPQHF
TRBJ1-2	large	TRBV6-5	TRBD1	TGTGCCAGCAGTCCCTCCCCCGGACAGGGCCGCTATGGCTACACCTTC	CASSPSPGQGRYGYTF
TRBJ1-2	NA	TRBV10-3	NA	TGTGCCATCAGTGATAGCTTGGGGCAGCCGAACTATGGCTACACCTTC	CAISDSLGQPNYGYTF
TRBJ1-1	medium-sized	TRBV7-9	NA	TGTGCCAGCAGCTTAGAAGGGACGGTGAGCACTGAAGCTTTCTTT	CASSLEGTVSTEAFF
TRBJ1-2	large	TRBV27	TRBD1	TGTGCCAGCAGTCCCGACAGGGCGGGAGGCTACACCTTC	CASSPDRAGGYTF
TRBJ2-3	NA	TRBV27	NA	TGTGCCAGCAGTTTAGGGCAGGGTGGCCTCTATACGCAGTATTTT	CASSLGQGGLYTQYF
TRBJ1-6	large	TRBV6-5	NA	TGTGCCAGCAGTTATGGGGCGGCGAATTCACCCCTCCACTTT	CASSYGAANSPLHF
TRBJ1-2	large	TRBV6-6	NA	TGTGCTACTCAAGTAGCTAACTATGGCTACACCTTC	CATQVANYGYTF
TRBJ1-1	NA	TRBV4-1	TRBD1	TGCGCCAGCAGGCAACCGGGACAGGGGGTAAGAAACACTGAAGCTTTCTTT	CASRQPGQGVRNTEAFF
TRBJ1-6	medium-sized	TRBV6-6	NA	TGTGCCAGCAGTACACGTCGACAGTTACTTAATTCACCCCTCCACTTT	CASSTRRQLLNSPLHF
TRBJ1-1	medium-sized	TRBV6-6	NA	TGTGCCAGCAGTTACTCGAGCCGGGGGAACACTGAAGCTTTCTTT	CASSYSSRGNTEAFF
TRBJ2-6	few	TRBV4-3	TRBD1	TGCGCCAGCAGCCAGGATTTGACAGGGCCCGGGGCCAACGTCCTGACTTTC	CASSQDLTGPGANVLTF
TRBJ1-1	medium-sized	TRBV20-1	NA	TGCAGTGCTAGAGATCGTAAGGGGGGCAGAGAAGCTTTCTTT	CSARDRKGGREAFF
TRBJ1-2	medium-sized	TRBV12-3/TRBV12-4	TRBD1	TGTGCCAGCAGTTTAGAGGGGGCAAGATATGGCTACACCTTC	CASSLEGARYGYTF
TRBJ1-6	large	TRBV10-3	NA	TGTGCCATCAGTGAGGCGATTCGAAGGGAGTCACCCCTCCACTTT	CAISEAIRRESPLHF
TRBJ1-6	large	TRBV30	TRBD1	TGTGCCTGGAGTGTACCCCGTAACAGGGGACGGAATTCACCCCTCCACTTT	CAWSVPRNRGRNSPLHF
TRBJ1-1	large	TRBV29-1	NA	TGCAGCGTTCTAGACAGGAACACTGAAGCTTTCTTT	CSVLDRNTEAFF
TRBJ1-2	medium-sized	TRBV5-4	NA	TGTGCCAGCAGCTTAGGCGGGGCGGCGGGCTACACCTTC	CASSLGGAAGYTF
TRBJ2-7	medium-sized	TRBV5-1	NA	TGCGCCAGCAGCTTGGCATTCCTAGCCCGAAGTTCCCTGTACGAGCAGTACTTC	CASSLAFLARSSLYEQYF
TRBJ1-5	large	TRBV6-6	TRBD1	TGTGCCAGCAGTCATCAACTTGAAATGACAGGGGGCAGCAATCAGCCCCAGCATTTT	CASSHQLEMTGGSNQPQHF
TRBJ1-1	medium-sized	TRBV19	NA	TGTGCCAGTAGTATAGGTTACACTGAAGCTTTCTTT	CASSIGYTEAFF
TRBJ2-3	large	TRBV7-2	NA	TGTGCCTCACGGGCGGGGGCCCATATTAGCACAGATACGCAGTATTTT	CASRAGAHISTDTQYF
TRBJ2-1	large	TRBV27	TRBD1	TGTGCCAGCAGTTTATCCAGGACAGGGGGCAATGAGCAGTTCTTC	CASSLSRTGGNEQFF
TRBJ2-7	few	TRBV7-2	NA	TGTGCCAGCAGCTCCGTCTACGAGCAGTACTTC	CASSSVYEQYF
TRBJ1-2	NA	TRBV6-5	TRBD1	TGTGCCAGCAGTTACCCCCGGGCCGGACAGGGCCGCTATGGCTACACCTTC	CASSYPRAGQGRYGYTF
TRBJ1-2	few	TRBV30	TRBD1	TGTGCCTGGAGTACCGGGACAGGGATCTATGGCTACACCTTC	CAWSTGTGIYGYTF
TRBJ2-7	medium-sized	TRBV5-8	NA	TGTGCCAGCAGCTTGGCGGGGGGCGCCTCCTACGAGCAGTACTTC	CASSLAGGASYEQYF
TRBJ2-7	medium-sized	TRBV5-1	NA	TGCGCCAGCAGCTCCACTACATCCTACGAGCAGTACTTC	CASSSTTSYEQYF
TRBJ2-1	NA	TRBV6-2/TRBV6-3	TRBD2	TGTGCCAGCAGTTACCTAGCGGGGGGGCCGCATGAGCAGTTCTTC	CASSYLAGGPHEQFF
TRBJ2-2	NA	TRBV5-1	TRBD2	TGCGCCAGCAGCGTGACTAGCGGCACCCCCGGGGAGCTGTTTTTT	CASSVTSGTPGELFF
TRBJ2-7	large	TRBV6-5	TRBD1	TGTGCCGCCGGACCCGGGACAGGGATCTACGAGCAGTACTTC	CAAGPGTGIYEQYF
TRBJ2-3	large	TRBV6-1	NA	TGTGCCAGCAGTGCCGCCCGCCTAGCGAGCCGCCCCCGTAGCACAGATACGCAGTATTTT	CASSAARLASRPRSTDTQYF
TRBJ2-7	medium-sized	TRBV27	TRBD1	TGTGCCAGCTTGGACAGGGGCTCCTACGAGCAGTACTTC	CASLDRGSYEQYF
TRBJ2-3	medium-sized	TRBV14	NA	TGTGCCAGCAGCCAAGGGGGCCACCCAGATACGCAGTATTTT	CASSQGGHPDTQYF
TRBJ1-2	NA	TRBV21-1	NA	TGTGCCAGCAGCAAAAGCCCCGTGGGGGGGAGGGATGGCTATGGCTACACCTTC	CASSKSPVGGRDGYGYTF
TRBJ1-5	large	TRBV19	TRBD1	TGTGCCAGTAGTAGAGGGACAGGGGGCAATCAGCCCCAGCATTTT	CASSRGTGGNQPQHF
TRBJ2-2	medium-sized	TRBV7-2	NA	TGTGCCAGCAGCTTAGAGAGGTTCACCGGGGAGCTGTTTTTT	CASSLERFTGELFF
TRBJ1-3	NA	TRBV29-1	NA	TGCAGCGTTGGGGGGGGTACTCGAAACACCATATATTTT	CSVGGGTRNTIYF
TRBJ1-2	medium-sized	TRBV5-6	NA	TGTGCCAGCAGCTTGGGGACAGTTCCGAACTATGGCTACACCTTC	CASSLGTVPNYGYTF